This entry describes one T cell receptor (beta chain). The data were obtained in a study of OX40 agonist ivuxolimab in advanced cancers. CDR1 and CDR2 (germline): MNHNY, SVGAGI (reference sequence). The CDR3 is made up of 12 amino acids. V lost 6 bases to trimming and J lost 8 bases, with 11 bases between them. TCRdb's table, derived via immunoSEQ multiplex PCR, lists solely in-frame clones and lacks some. The sample lists tens of thousands of clones; approximately 80% were seen once. Sequences were derived from CD4+ or CD8+ T cells sorted from blood, sampled in a trial of the OX40 agonist ivuxolimab. This rearrangement joins TRBV6-6 to TRBJ2-1; no definite D call. The sequence came from an adult with an advanced solid tumor such as melanoma, head and neck, liver or kidney cancer. CDR3 coding DNA: TGTGCCAGCAGCCTGATGGGCGATGAGCAGTTCTTC. The encoded protein is CASSLMGDEQFF.